These 14 T cell receptor beta chains originate from one sample sequenced in a study of T cell responses to AZD1222 COVID-19 vaccine. Only in-frame clones appear in the TCRdb table, and some are missing; sequencing was by immunoSEQ multiplex PCR. The sample holds 130,000 to 150,000 clones, around 86% seen once. The material sequenced was peripheral blood, taken on day 0 of MenACWY control vaccination. Receptors originate from an adult in good health.

This clone has only one observation. This chain uses TRBV9 with TRBJ2-5, with 8 bases lining up with TRBD1. Germline values: CDR1 SGDLS, CDR2 YYNGEE. The CDR3 sequence is 15 residues long. Germline trimming cut 0 bases from V and 5 bases from J; bases unmatched to any gene: 6. DNA for the CDR3: TGTGCCAGCAGCGTAGGGCAGGGGGCTGTGGAGACCCAGTACTTC. Translation: CASSVGQGAVETQYF.

The chain's CDR3 is CASSEEGLLGEKLFF. The CDR3 DNA is TGTGCCAGCAGTGAGGAGGGGTTGCTAGGGGAAAAACTGTTTTTT. The rearrangement uses TRBV2 and TRBJ1-4; tentative D call: TRBD1 (5 bases). Trimming cost V 3 bases and J 8 bases, with 16 bases left between them. CDR1 and CDR2 (germline): SNHLY, FYNNEI. The CDR3 runs to 15 residues.

The chain employs TRBV5-1 and TRBJ1-1, with a weak D call TRBD1 (5 bases). With 0 bases removed from V and 4 bases from J, the gap between germline ends came to 13 bases. Germline CDR1 is SGHRS and CDR2 is YFSETQ. CDR3 size: 15 residues. CDR3 protein: CASSLGGGIVTEAFF. The CDR3 DNA sequence: TGCGCCAGCAGCTTGGGTGGGGGGATCGTCACTGAAGCTTTCTTT.

The chain couples TRBV2 to TRBJ2-7; 9 bases fit TRBD2. CDR1 is SNHLY and CDR2 is FYNNEI in the germline V gene. This CDR3 has 13 residues. V was clipped by 8 bases and J by 4 bases; unmatched bases: 6. The DNA of the CDR3 is TGTGCCAGCGCTCGACTAGCGGATTACGAGCAGTACTTC. As protein: CASARLADYEQYF.

The chain joins TRBV11-1 to TRBJ2-3; 8 positions match TRBD1. Trimming removed 0 bases from V and 6 bases from J; junction bases left unmatched: 5. CDR1 SGHAT and CDR2 FQDESV come from the germline V gene (reference sequence). CDR3 length: 15 amino acids. This CDR3 is CASSLADRGEDTQYF. DNA of the CDR3: TGTGCCAGCAGCTTAGCTGACAGGGGAGAGGATACGCAGTATTTT.

This clone was detected ten times or more. Additional DNA sequences in this sample encode the identical CDR3. The CDR3 DNA sequence: TGTGCCAGCAGTTACTCGAAGGGAAACTATGGCTACACCTTC. Translating gives CASSYSKGNYGYTF. This sequence joins TRBV6-6 and TRBJ1-2, with unresolved D. The CDR3 runs to 14 residues. Germline V gives CDR1 MNHNY, CDR2 SVGAGI (reference sequence). Trimming removed 0 bases from V and 2 bases from J, with 7 bases in between.

The rearrangement uses TRBV11-2 and TRBJ2-3; D uncertain. CDR1 is SGHAT and CDR2 is FQNNGV in the germline V gene. The CDR3 is 15 residues long. Trimming took 2 bases from V and 6 from J, leaving 15 bases between them. The DNA of the CDR3 is TGTGCCAGCAGCTTATACAGAGGCTACAGCGATACGCAGTATTTT. Amino acids: CASSLYRGYSDTQYF.

The chain recombines TRBV15 with TRBJ2-1, with D unclear. The germline V gene encodes CDR1 LNHNV and CDR2 YYDKDF (reference sequence). The V and J ends lost 1 base and 4 bases respectively, with 11 bases between them. The CDR3 consists of 15 residues. The DNA of the CDR3 is TGTGCCACCAGCAGAGCGCCAGGCGCTTACAATGAGCAGTTCTTC. This encodes CATSRAPGAYNEQFF.

The genes are TRBV19 and TRBJ2-2; D remains ambiguous. The ends were cut back, 7 bases at V and 1 base at J, with 7 bases in the middle. There are 13 residues in the CDR3. The germline V gene has CDR1 LNHDA and CDR2 SQIVND (reference sequence). DNA of the CDR3: TGTGCCAGTATCGTCCAGAACACCGGGGAGCTGTTTTTT. It codes for CASIVQNTGELFF.

The chain has TRBV24-1 and TRBJ2-1, with 11 bases that match TRBD2. From germline, CDR1 is KGHDR and CDR2 SFDVKD. Trimming removed 2 bases from V and 5 bases from J; junction bases left unmatched: 4. The CDR3 totals 16 residues. The CDR3 spells CATSDSLGLADNEQFF. The CDR3 region has the DNA TGTGCCACCAGTGATTCCCTGGGACTAGCGGACAATGAGCAGTTCTTC.

V usage is TRBV9 and J usage is TRBJ2-5, with D perhaps given as TRBD1 or TRBD2 (5 bases each). The V end was cut by 0 bases, the J end by 5 bases, with 17 bases between. The CDR3 has 16 amino acids. The germline V gene has CDR1 SGDLS and CDR2 YYNGEE. The CDR3: CASSVAGTIFGETQYF. In nucleotides, the CDR3 is TGTGCCAGCAGCGTAGCAGGGACGATCTTTGGGGAGACCCAGTACTTC.

The chain joins TRBV4-2 to TRBJ2-1; 8 bases are a match to TRBD2. Germline trimming cut 2 bases from V and 5 bases from J; bases unmatched to any gene: 5. The CDR3 extends over 15 amino acids. The germline CDR1 and CDR2 sequences are LGHNA and YNFKEQ. The CDR3 sequence: CASSQPGGRDNEQFF. The CDR3 DNA follows: TGTGCCAGCAGCCAACCGGGGGGGCGAGACAATGAGCAGTTCTTC.

J is TRBJ1-1 and V is TRBV29-1; D gene uncertain. The CDR3 sequence is 13 residues long. From germline, CDR1 is SQVTM and CDR2 ANQGSEA. Trimming took off 3 bases at V and 4 bases at J, with 12 bases between the two ends. The CDR3 DNA is TGCAGCGTTGAGAAGCTAGGCGGCACTGAAGCTTTCTTT. It encodes CSVEKLGGTEAFF.

The chain links TRBV6-5 to TRBJ1-1; D is unclear. This CDR3 contains 14 residues. The germline gives CDR1 MNHEY, CDR2 SVGAGI. V lost 6 bases to trimming and J lost 1 base, with 12 bases between them. CDR3 DNA: TGTGCCAGCAGGAGGCTCAGTGAGAACACTGAAGCTTTCTTT. This gives the protein CASRRLSENTEAFF.